One sample yielded the 30 T cell receptor beta chains listed below, sequenced in a study of blood T cell repertoires in COVID-19. Some clones are missing from TCRdb's copy, which holds only in-frame ones; the method was immunoSEQ multiplex PCR. The data show about 63,000 clones, about 80% seen once. The sequenced sample consisted of peripheral blood. The receptors shown here come from a human donor in a cohort sampled during active COVID-19.

This rearrangement joins TRBV28 to TRBJ2-2; 10 positions agree with TRBD2. CDR1 is MDHEN and CDR2 is SYDVKM in the germline V gene. This CDR3 region has 15 residues. The V and J ends lost 5 bases and 3 bases, in that order; junction bases with no gene match: 3. CDR3 residues: CASSVGTSDTGELFF. CDR3 DNA sequence: TGTGCCAGCAGTGTCGGGACTAGCGACACCGGGGAGCTGTTTTTT.

The genes are TRBV3-1 (or the pseudogene TRBV3-2) and TRBJ1-2, with D hard to call. With 1 base removed from V and 5 bases from J, the gap between germline ends came to 14 bases. The CDR3 extends over 15 amino acids. Germline V CDR1 and CDR2: LGHDT, YNNKEL (reference sequence). CDR3: CASSQGGFPRYGYTF. The CDR3 coding sequence is TGTGCCAGCAGCCAAGGAGGGTTCCCACGGTATGGCTACACCTTC.

J is TRBJ1-2 and V is TRBV6-2 or TRBV6-3, with D possibly being TRBD1 (6 bases). Germline V lookup: CDR1 MNHEY, CDR2 SVGEGT. The V and J ends lost 2 bases and 4 bases respectively, with 14 bases between them. This CDR3 has 15 amino acids. The DNA for the CDR3 is TGTGCCAGCAGTTACAGAAGACAGGTTCTCTATGGCTACACCTTC. The encoded protein is CASSYRRQVLYGYTF.

This sequence joins TRBV9 and TRBJ2-1, with 7 bases that match TRBD1. Germline-derived CDR1 and CDR2 are SGDLS and YYNGEE. V gave up 3 bases and J gave up 2 bases; unmatched junction bases: 11. CDR3 size: 17 residues. CDR3 nucleotide sequence: TGTGCCAGCAGCGGCAATTTCGGGACAGCAGCCTACAATGAGCAGTTCTTC. Translation: CASSGNFGTAAYNEQFF.

The J gene is TRBJ2-7, the V gene TRBV19; 7 nucleotides match TRBD1. Per the germline V gene, CDR1 is LNHDA and CDR2 is SQIVND (reference sequence). This CDR3 has 14 residues. Germline trimming cut 1 base from V and 6 bases from J; bases unmatched to any gene: 6. The CDR3 sequence is CASSIGETGIEQYF. Written as DNA, the CDR3 is TGTGCCAGTAGTATAGGGGAGACAGGGATCGAGCAGTACTTC.

The sample holds one count of this clone. The chain recombines TRBV6-2 or TRBV6-3 with TRBJ1-2; the match to TRBD1 covers 7 bases. The V gene end was trimmed by 7 bases and the J gene end by 0 bases; junction bases not matched to a gene: 8. Germline V gene lookup returns CDR1 MNHEY and CDR2 SVGEGT. The CDR3 extends over 15 amino acids. CDR3 sequence (DNA): TGTGCCAGCACCCCTGGGACAGCCGCTAACTATGGCTACACCTTC. Translating it yields CASTPGTAANYGYTF.

V is TRBV5-1 and J is TRBJ2-1; TRBD2 matches at 12 bases. The V gene end was trimmed by 8 bases and the J gene end by 8 bases; junction bases not matched to a gene: 14. The CDR3 covers 16 residues. In germline, CDR1 is SGHRS, CDR2 YFSETQ. The CDR3 nucleotides read TGCGCCAGTAAGATTCCCCTAGCGGGGGGGAAGGATGAGCAGTTCTTC. As protein: CASKIPLAGGKDEQFF.

The V gene is TRBV30, the J gene TRBJ2-2, with 8 bases lining up with TRBD1. CDR3 length equals 15 residues. The V gene's germline CDR1 is GTSNPN and CDR2 SVGIG (reference sequence). V lost 2 bases, J lost 7 bases, and 9 bases stayed unmatched. CDR3 residues: CAWSPDRGMIGELFF. CDR3 sequence (DNA): TGTGCCTGGAGTCCAGACAGGGGAATGATCGGGGAGCTGTTTTTT.

This chain uses TRBV7-9 with TRBJ1-1; D call uncertain. Trimming removed 3 bases at V and 3 bases at J, with 17 bases between. From germline, CDR1 is SEHNR and CDR2 FQNEAQ (reference sequence). The CDR3 extends over 16 amino acids. CDR3 nucleotides: TGTGCCAGCAGCTTTAGGGTTCGAGTGCGGGACACTGAAGCTTTCTTT. Translating gives CASSFRVRVRDTEAFF.

This clone was recorded only once. V and J are TRBV7-2 and TRBJ1-4, with D maybe TRBD1 (6 bases). CDR3 length: 14 amino acids. V dropped 4 bases and J dropped 5 bases, with 11 bases sitting between them. Germline CDR1 SGHTA, CDR2 FQGNSA. The CDR3 is CASSSWTENEKLFF. The CDR3 DNA follows: TGTGCCAGCAGCTCTTGGACAGAGAATGAAAAACTGTTTTTT.

The chain links TRBV10-3 to TRBJ1-2, with D possibly TRBD1 on 6 matching bases. CDR1 and CDR2 from the germline V gene are ENHRY and SYGVKD. CDR3 length equals 16 residues. Deletions cut 3 bases from V and 4 bases from J, with 18 bases between. The CDR3 bases are TGTGCCATCAGTGACTCGCCGGACAGCCCTCTCTATGGCTACACCTTC. Its protein is CAISDSPDSPLYGYTF.

The V call is TRBV6-1, the J call TRBJ1-2; 8 nucleotides align to TRBD1. Germline CDR1 and CDR2: MNHNS and SASEGT. Trimming at V came to 3 bases and at J to 5 bases, leaving 11 bases not matched to a gene. This CDR3 is built from 16 residues. The CDR3 sequence: CASSDKSGQGPYGYTF. Written as DNA, the CDR3 is TGTGCCAGCAGTGACAAATCCGGACAGGGACCATATGGCTACACCTTC.

This clone was detected only a few times. The chain is built from TRBV9 and TRBJ2-7; tentatively, D is TRBD2 (5 bases). The CDR3 totals 14 residues. From germline, CDR1 is SGDLS and CDR2 YYNGEE. V shed 3 bases and J shed 6 bases, with 16 bases lying between them. The CDR3 sequence: CASSGGNAPSEQYF. CDR3 DNA sequence: TGTGCCAGCAGCGGAGGGAACGCCCCATCCGAGCAGTACTTC.

The V and J genes are TRBV2 and TRBJ1-1; D unresolved. The CDR3 consists of 14 residues. CDR1 and CDR2 (germline): SNHLY, FYNNEI. With 6 bases removed from V and 1 base from J, the gap between germline ends came to 12 bases. CDR3 region: CASRAGIKNTEAFF. Written as DNA, the CDR3 is TGTGCCAGCAGAGCCGGGATTAAGAACACTGAAGCTTTCTTT. Full variable domain (missing parts from reference TRBV2 and TRBJ1-1): EPEVTQTPSHQVTQMGQEVILRCVPISNHLYFYWYRQILGQKVEFLVSFYNNEISEKSEIFDDQFSVERPDGSNFTLKIRSTKLEDSAMYFCASRAGIKNTEAFFGQGTRLTVV.

The gene calls are TRBV7-8 and TRBJ1-1; D not resolved. CDR3 size: 14 residues. Germline V CDR1 and CDR2: SGHVS, FQNEAQ. Trimming removed 2 bases at V and 4 bases at J, with 11 bases between. The CDR3: CASSLTDTSTEAFF. CDR3 coding DNA: TGTGCCAGCAGCTTAACCGACACCTCCACTGAAGCTTTCTTT.

The chain couples TRBV5-1 to TRBJ1-2; D unresolved. The V gene lost 5 bases and the J gene lost 3 bases, with 8 bases spanning the gap. Germline V gene sequence: CDR1 SGHRS, CDR2 YFSETQ. The CDR3 totals 12 residues. CDR3 sequence (DNA): TGCGCCAGCAGTTCCGGGGACTATGGCTACACCTTC. It translates to CASSSGDYGYTF.

This clone has only one observation. V gene TRBV7-8 combines with J gene TRBJ2-3, with 8 bases identical to TRBD1. CDR3 length: 16 amino acids. J was trimmed by 3 bases and V by 7 bases; bases with no gene match: 12. CDR1 and CDR2 (germline): SGHVS, FQNEAQ. CDR3 nucleotides: TGTGCCAGCAACGACAGGGGCCCTTGGACAACAGATACGCAGTATTTT. Its protein product is CASNDRGPWTTDTQYF. The full variable domain, its missing parts supplied by reference TRBV7-8 and TRBJ2-3, is GAGVSQSPRYKVAKRGQDVALRCDPISGHVSLFWYQQALGQGPEFLTYFQNEAQLDKSGLPSDRFFAERPEGSVSTLKIQRTQQEDSAVYLCASNDRGPWTTDTQYFGPGTRLTVL.

This rearrangement joins TRBV19 to TRBJ2-3; D possibly corresponds to TRBD1 (5 bases). Germline V gives CDR1 LNHDA, CDR2 SQIVND (reference sequence). The CDR3 contains 13 residues. With 8 bases removed from V and 1 base from J, the gap between germline ends came to 10 bases. The CDR3 bases are TGTGCCAGTGGGCCCAGGGGCACAGATACGCAGTATTTT. Translating gives CASGPRGTDTQYF.

The chain recombines TRBV24-1 with TRBJ2-3; possible D gene TRBD1, 6 bases. Trimming took 6 bases from V and 5 from J, leaving 11 bases between them. CDR1 and CDR2 (germline): KGHDR, SFDVKD. This CDR3 contains 13 residues. CDR3 DNA: TGTGCCACCAGTAAGCAGGGGATAGATACGCAGTATTTT. Amino acids: CATSKQGIDTQYF.

The chain links TRBV29-1 to TRBJ2-1, with D perhaps matching TRBD2 (6 bases). Germline V CDR1 and CDR2: SQVTM, ANQGSEA. This CDR3 region has 13 residues. Trimming left V 3 bases short and J 9 bases short, with 15 bases between. DNA of the CDR3: TGCAGCGTTGACGAGGCTCTCGGGGGTGAGCAGTTCTTC. This gives the protein CSVDEALGGEQFF.

V is TRBV19 and J is TRBJ2-1; the match to TRBD2 covers 9 bases. The CDR3 loop spans 15 amino acids. CDR1 LNHDA and CDR2 SQIVND come from the germline V gene (reference sequence). V dropped 3 bases and J dropped 3; count of bases not matched to a gene: 3. DNA of the CDR3: TGTGCCAGTAGTATGGCTAGCGGGAACTACAATGAGCAGTTCTTC. Translating gives CASSMASGNYNEQFF. The whole variable domain, filled in from reference TRBV19 and TRBJ2-1, reads DGGITQSPKYLFRKEGQNVTLSCEQNLNHDAMYWYRQDPGQGLRLIYYSQIVNDFQKGDIAEGYSVSREKKESFPLTVTSAQKNPTAFYLCASSMASGNYNEQFFGPGTRLTVL.

The chain uses TRBV6-1 and TRBJ1-2, with D unresolved. V shed 1 base and J shed 0 bases, with 15 bases lying between them. This CDR3 is built from 17 residues. The germline V gene has CDR1 MNHNS and CDR2 SASEGT. CDR3 residues: CASSEGYQAITNYGYTF. CDR3 DNA: TGTGCCAGCAGTGAAGGGTACCAGGCGATTACTAACTATGGCTACACCTTC.

This chain links TRBV5-1 with TRBJ2-6; D gene uncertain. V lost 7 bases to trimming and J lost 0 bases, with 11 bases between them. This CDR3 spans 15 amino acids. The germline CDR1 and CDR2 sequences are SGHRS and YFSETQ. CDR3 loop: CASGQEYSGANVLTF. As DNA, the CDR3 is TGCGCCAGCGGCCAGGAATACTCTGGGGCCAACGTCCTGACTTTC.

The chain recombines TRBV2 with TRBJ2-5; 7 bases align to TRBD1. The CDR3 is made up of 14 amino acids. CDR1 is SNHLY and CDR2 is FYNNEI in the germline V gene. The trim removed 1 base at V and 5 bases at J, leaving 4 bases unmatched. The DNA of the CDR3 is TGTGCCAGCAGTGAAGAGGAACAGGGGGAGACCCAGTACTTC. It is translated as CASSEEEQGETQYF.

The J gene is TRBJ1-5, the V gene TRBV9, with 10 bases matching TRBD1. The CDR3 has 14 residues. The germline gives CDR1 SGDLS, CDR2 YYNGEE. The V gene end was trimmed by 7 bases and the J gene end by 0 bases; junction bases not matched to a gene: 1. CDR3: CASGTGDSNQPQHF. The CDR3 nucleotides are TGTGCCAGCGGGACAGGGGATAGCAATCAGCCCCAGCATTTT.

The J gene is TRBJ2-5, the V gene TRBV6-5; the match to TRBD1 covers 8 bases. CDR3 length equals 15 residues. V gave up 1 base and J gave up 7 bases; unmatched junction bases: 8. Germline V CDR1 and CDR2: MNHEY, SVGAGI. The CDR3 DNA reads as TGTGCCAGCAGTTACTTGTTAGGACAGGGCGCGACCCAGTACTTC. Protein sequence: CASSYLLGQGATQYF.

The chain recombines TRBV7-9 with TRBJ1-1; 7 positions agree with TRBD1. The V segment lost 4 bases and the J segment 10 bases; nucleotides outside the gene matches: 9. CDR1 and CDR2 (germline): SEHNR, FQNEAQ (reference sequence). The CDR3 sequence is 13 residues long. CDR3 sequence (DNA): TGTGCCAGCAGCTACAAGGACAGGTCGGGAGCTTTCTTT. The encoded protein is CASSYKDRSGAFF.

The gene calls are TRBV2 and TRBJ1-1, with D possibly TRBD1 on 6 matching bases. CDR1 SNHLY and CDR2 FYNNEI come from the germline V gene. Trimming took 4 bases from V and 7 from J, leaving 13 bases between them. CDR3 length: 13 residues. CDR3 amino acids: CASSVYRVGEAFF. The CDR3 bases are TGTGCCAGCAGTGTTTACAGGGTCGGTGAAGCTTTCTTT.

V gene TRBV25-1 combines with J gene TRBJ2-7, with D perhaps matching TRBD1 (6 bases). The CDR3 has 15 residues. Germline V gives CDR1 MGHDK, CDR2 SYGVNS. Trimming shortened V by 3 bases and J by 7 bases, and 19 bases separated the two germline ends. CDR3 residues: CASSDDRTLLGEQYF. Written as DNA, the CDR3 is TGTGCCAGCAGTGATGACAGGACCCTACTAGGGGAGCAGTACTTC.

This clone was seen more than once but under ten times. V is TRBV6-2 or TRBV6-3 and J is TRBJ1-6; 8 bases align to TRBD1. With 6 bases clipped from V and 9 bases from J, the junction kept 7 bases outside the gene matches. This CDR3 is built from 14 residues. Germline V gene sequence: CDR1 MNHEY, CDR2 SVGEGT. CDR3 sequence (DNA): TGTGCCAGCAGCCACGGACAGGGCGGTTCACCCCTCCACTTT. Encoded protein: CASSHGQGGSPLHF.